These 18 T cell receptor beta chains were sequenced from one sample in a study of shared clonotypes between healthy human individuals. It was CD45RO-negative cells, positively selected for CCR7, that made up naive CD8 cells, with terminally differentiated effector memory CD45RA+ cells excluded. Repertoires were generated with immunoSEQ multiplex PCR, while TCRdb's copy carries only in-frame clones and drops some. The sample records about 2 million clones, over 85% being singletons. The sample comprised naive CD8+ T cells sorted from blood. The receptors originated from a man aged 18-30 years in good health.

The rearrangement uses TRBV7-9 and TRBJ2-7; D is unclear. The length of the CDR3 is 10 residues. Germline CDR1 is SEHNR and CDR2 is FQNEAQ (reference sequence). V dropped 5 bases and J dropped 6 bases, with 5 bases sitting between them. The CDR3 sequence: CASSPLEQYF. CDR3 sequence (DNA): TGTGCCAGCAGCCCCCTCGAGCAGTACTTC.

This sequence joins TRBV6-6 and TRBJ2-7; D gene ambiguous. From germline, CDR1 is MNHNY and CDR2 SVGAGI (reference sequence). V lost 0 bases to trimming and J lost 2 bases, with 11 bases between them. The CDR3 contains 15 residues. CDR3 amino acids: CASSYSARSTYEQYF. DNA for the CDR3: TGTGCCAGCAGTTACTCCGCCAGGTCCACCTACGAGCAGTACTTC.

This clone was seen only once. CDR3 loop: CAWTVQGQETQYF. The CDR3 DNA is TGTGCCTGGACCGTACAGGGGCAAGAGACCCAGTACTTC. The J gene is TRBJ2-5, the V gene TRBV30, with 7 bases that match TRBD1. The V segment lost 4 bases and the J segment 2 bases; nucleotides outside the gene matches: 4. This CDR3 comprises 13 residues. Germline values: CDR1 GTSNPN, CDR2 SVGIG (reference sequence).

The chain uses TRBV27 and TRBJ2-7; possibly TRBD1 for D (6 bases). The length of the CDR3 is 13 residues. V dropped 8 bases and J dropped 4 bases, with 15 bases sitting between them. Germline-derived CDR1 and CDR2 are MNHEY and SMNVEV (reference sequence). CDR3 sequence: CASAAGAGYEQYF. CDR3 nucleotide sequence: TGTGCCAGCGCGGCAGGGGCAGGATACGAGCAGTACTTC.

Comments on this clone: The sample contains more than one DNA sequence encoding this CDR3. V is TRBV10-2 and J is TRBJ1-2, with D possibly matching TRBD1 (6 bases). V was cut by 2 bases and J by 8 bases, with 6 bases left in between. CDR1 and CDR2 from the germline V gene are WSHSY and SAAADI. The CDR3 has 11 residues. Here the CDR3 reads CASSEGGGYTF. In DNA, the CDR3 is TGCGCCAGCAGTGAGGGGGGCGGCTACACCTTC.

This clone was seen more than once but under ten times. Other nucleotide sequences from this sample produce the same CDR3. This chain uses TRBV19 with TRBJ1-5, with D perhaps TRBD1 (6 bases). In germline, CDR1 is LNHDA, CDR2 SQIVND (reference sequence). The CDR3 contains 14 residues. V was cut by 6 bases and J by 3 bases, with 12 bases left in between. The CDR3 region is CASSIRDNNQPQHF. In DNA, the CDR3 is TGTGCCAGTAGCATCCGGGACAACAATCAGCCCCAGCATTTT.

The CDR3 loop is CASSESRVRYF. The CDR3, as DNA: TGCGCCAGCAGTGAGTCGAGGGTGCGGTACTTC. The J gene is TRBJ2-7, the V gene TRBV10-2, with D possibly being TRBD2 (5 bases). Deletions cut 0 bases from V and 12 bases from J, with 9 bases between. Germline CDR1 reads WSHSY; CDR2 reads SAAADI. The CDR3 loop spans 11 amino acids.

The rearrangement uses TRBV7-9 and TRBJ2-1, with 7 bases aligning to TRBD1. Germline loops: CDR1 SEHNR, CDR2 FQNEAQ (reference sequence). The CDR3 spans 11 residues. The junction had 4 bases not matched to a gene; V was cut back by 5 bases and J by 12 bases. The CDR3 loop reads CASSLGTAQFF. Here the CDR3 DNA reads TGTGCCAGCAGCCTCGGGACAGCGCAGTTCTTC. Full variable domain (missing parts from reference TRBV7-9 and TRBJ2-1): DTGVSQNPRHKITKRGQNVTFRCDPISEHNRLYWYRQTLGQGPEFLTYFQNEAQLEKSRLLSDRFSAERPKGSFSTLEIQRTEQGDSAMYLCASSLGTAQFFGPGTRLTVL.

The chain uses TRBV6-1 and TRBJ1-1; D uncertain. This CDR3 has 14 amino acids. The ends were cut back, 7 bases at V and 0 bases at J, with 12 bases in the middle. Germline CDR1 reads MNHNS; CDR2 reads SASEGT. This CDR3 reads CASNYPQMNTEAFF. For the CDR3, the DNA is TGTGCCAGCAATTACCCCCAAATGAACACTGAAGCTTTCTTT.

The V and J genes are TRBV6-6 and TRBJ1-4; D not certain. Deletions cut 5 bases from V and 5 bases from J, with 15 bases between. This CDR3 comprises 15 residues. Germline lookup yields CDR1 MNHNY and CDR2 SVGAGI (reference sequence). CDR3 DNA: TGTGCCAGCAGTGCAATGACCGATGTAAATGAAAAACTGTTTTTT. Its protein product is CASSAMTDVNEKLFF.

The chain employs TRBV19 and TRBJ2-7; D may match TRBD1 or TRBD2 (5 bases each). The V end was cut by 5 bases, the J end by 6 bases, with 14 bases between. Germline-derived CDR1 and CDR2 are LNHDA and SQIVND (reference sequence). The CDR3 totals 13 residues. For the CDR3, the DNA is TGTGCCAGTAGTCTGGTCGGGGCCGGCGAGCAGTACTTC. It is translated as CASSLVGAGEQYF.

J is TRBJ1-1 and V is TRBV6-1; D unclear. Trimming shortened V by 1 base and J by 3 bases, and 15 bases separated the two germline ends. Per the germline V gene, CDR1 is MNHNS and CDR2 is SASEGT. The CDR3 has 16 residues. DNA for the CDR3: TGTGCCAGCAGTGAAGGTTCCGGCCAGTACTACACTGAAGCTTTCTTT. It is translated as CASSEGSGQYYTEAFF.

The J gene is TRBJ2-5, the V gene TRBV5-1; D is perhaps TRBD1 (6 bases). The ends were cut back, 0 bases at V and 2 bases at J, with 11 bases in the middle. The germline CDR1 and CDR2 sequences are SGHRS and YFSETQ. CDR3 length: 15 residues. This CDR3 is CASSLGVDSQETQYF. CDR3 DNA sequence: TGCGCCAGCAGCTTGGGCGTGGACAGTCAAGAGACCCAGTACTTC.

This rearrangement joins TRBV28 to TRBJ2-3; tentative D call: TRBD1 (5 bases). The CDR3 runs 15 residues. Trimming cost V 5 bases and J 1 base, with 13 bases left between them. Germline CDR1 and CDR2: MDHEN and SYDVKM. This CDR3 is CASSRPGWGTDTQYF. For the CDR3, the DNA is TGTGCCAGCAGTCGACCAGGGTGGGGCACAGATACGCAGTATTTT.

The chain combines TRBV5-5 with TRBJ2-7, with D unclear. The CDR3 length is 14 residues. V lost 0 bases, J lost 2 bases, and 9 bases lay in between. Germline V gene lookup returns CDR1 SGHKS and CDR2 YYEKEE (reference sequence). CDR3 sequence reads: CASSLEGYTYEQYF. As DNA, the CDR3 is TGTGCCAGCAGCTTGGAGGGTTATACCTACGAGCAGTACTTC. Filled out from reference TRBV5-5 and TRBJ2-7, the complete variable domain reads DAGVTQSPTHLIKTRGQQVTLRCSPISGHKSVSWYQQVLGQGPQFIFQYYEKEERGRGNFPDRFSARQFPNYSSELNVNALLLGDSALYLCASSLEGYTYEQYFGPGTRLTVT.

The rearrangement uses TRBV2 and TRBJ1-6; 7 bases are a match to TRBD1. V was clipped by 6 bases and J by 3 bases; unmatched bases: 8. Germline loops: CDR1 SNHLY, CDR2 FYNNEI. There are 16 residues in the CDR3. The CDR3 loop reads CASSFTGVLYNSPLHF. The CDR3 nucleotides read TGTGCCAGCAGCTTCACAGGGGTTCTCTATAATTCACCCCTCCACTTT.

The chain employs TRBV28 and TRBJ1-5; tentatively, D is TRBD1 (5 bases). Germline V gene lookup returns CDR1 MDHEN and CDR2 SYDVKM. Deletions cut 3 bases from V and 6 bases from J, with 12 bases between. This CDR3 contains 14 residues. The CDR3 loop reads CASSFRVAGQPQHF. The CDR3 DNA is TGTGCCAGCAGTTTCAGGGTAGCAGGTCAGCCCCAGCATTTT.

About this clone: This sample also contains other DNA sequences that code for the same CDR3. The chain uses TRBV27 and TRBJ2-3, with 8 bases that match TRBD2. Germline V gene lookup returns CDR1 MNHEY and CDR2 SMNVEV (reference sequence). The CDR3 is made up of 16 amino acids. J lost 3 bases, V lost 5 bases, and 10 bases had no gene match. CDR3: CASSPSSGEKTDTQYF. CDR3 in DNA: TGTGCCAGCAGTCCCAGTAGCGGGGAAAAGACAGATACGCAGTATTTT.